This TCR beta chain was identified during a study of metastatic and nonmetastatic thyroid tumors. This clone was counted ten times or more. Germline-derived CDR1 and CDR2 are ENHRY and SYGVKD. The CDR3 spans 15 residues. With V trimmed by 4 bases and J by 3 bases, 2 bases remained unmatched. No treatment of any kind had been given to any patient before thyroid surgery. In the original processing: Researchers built a distant-metastasis classifier for papillary thyroid cancer that drew on CDR3 differences across clinicopathological groups. TCRdb used MiXCR to call clones anew from the PCR reads. In this record, the V and J calls reflect TCRdb's handling and not the investigators' own analysis. The sample yields around 38,000 clones, roughly a quarter seen once.

The sequenced sample was blood. This receptor was obtained from a female donor with papillary thyroid cancer or a benign thyroid nodule (not recorded which). Some clones in this sample may be carry-over from other donors' samples. The chain recombines TRBV10-3 with TRBJ2-3; the match to TRBD2 covers 12 bases. CDR3 coding DNA: TGTGCCATCAGTGCACTAGCGGGGGGAACAGATACGCAGTATTTT. Translating gives CAISALAGGTDTQYF.